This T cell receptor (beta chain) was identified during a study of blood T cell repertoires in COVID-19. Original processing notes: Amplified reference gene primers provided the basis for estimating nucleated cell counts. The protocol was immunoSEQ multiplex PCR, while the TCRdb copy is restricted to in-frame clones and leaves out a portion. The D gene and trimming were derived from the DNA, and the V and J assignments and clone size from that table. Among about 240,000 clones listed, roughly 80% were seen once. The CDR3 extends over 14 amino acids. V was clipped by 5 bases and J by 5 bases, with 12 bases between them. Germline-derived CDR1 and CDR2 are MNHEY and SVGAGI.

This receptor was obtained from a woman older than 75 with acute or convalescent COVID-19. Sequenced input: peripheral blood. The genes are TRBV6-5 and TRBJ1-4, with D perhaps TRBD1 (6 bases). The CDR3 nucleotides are TGTGCCAGCAGTCAATGGGACACCAATGAAAAACTGTTTTTT. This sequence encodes CASSQWDTNEKLFF.